These 24 T cell receptor beta chains were sequenced from one sample in a study of OX40 agonist ivuxolimab in advanced cancers. The data were produced by immunoSEQ multiplex PCR, yet TCRdb's version contains in-frame clones alone and is incomplete. The table shows over 70,000 clones, with 80% to 90% occurring only once. Sample: CD4+ or CD8+ T cells sorted from blood, taken in a trial of the OX40 agonist ivuxolimab. The receptors were sampled from an adult with an advanced solid tumor such as melanoma, head and neck, liver or kidney cancer.

The chain couples TRBV6-5 to TRBJ2-7; 11 bases agree with TRBD1. Looked up from germline, CDR1 is MNHEY and CDR2 is SVGAGI. The ends lost 5 bases at V and 4 bases at J; junction bases unmatched: 4. The CDR3 consists of 14 residues. CDR3 sequence reads: CASSPWDRGYEQYF. The CDR3 coding sequence is TGTGCCAGCAGTCCCTGGGACAGGGGGTACGAGCAGTACTTC.

This clone occurred once. The chain couples TRBV7-2 to TRBJ2-3; TRBD2 is a possible D gene (5 bases). Germline V gene sequence: CDR1 SGHTA, CDR2 FQGNSA. Trimming removed 3 bases from V and 1 base from J, with 17 bases in between. The CDR3 has 17 residues. The CDR3 spells CASSFERSSEGTDTQYF. DNA of the CDR3: TGTGCCAGCAGCTTCGAGCGGTCTAGTGAGGGCACAGATACGCAGTATTTT.

The chain links TRBV11-3 to TRBJ1-1; D is possibly TRBD1 (5 bases). CDR3 length: 13 residues. Trimming removed 5 bases from V and 4 bases from J, with 11 bases in between. The germline CDR1 and CDR2 sequences are SGHNT and YENEEA. CDR3 residues: CASSQGRGTEAFF. For the CDR3, the DNA is TGTGCCAGCAGCCAGGGACGGGGCACTGAAGCTTTCTTT.

The V and J genes are TRBV28 and TRBJ1-2; D gene uncertain. Germline V gene sequence: CDR1 MDHEN, CDR2 SYDVKM. This CDR3 region has 11 residues. Trimming took 6 bases from V and 0 from J, leaving 2 bases between them. In DNA, the CDR3 is TGTGCCAGCAGCCCTAACTATGGCTACACCTTC. Protein sequence: CASSPNYGYTF.

This clone was detected once. The chain joins TRBV29-1 to TRBJ1-4, with D perhaps matching TRBD1 (5 bases). V shed 7 bases and J shed 5 bases, with 11 bases lying between them. Germline V gene sequence: CDR1 SQVTM, CDR2 ANQGSEA. This CDR3 comprises 12 residues. CDR3 DNA: TGCAGCGCGGGACTAGGGAATGAAAAACTGTTTTTT. Translation gives CSAGLGNEKLFF.

The chain combines TRBV4-2 with TRBJ2-3; TRBD1 aligns across 9 bases. V was clipped by 4 bases and J by 8 bases; unmatched bases: 16. Germline V gene sequence: CDR1 LGHNA, CDR2 YNFKEQ. The CDR3 is 17 residues long. The CDR3 DNA follows: TGTGCCAGCAGCCCGACAAACCGGGACAGGGTAGGTGGTACGCAGTATTTT. It is translated as CASSPTNRDRVGGTQYF.

The J gene is TRBJ1-4, the V gene TRBV6-5; D is perhaps TRBD1 (6 bases). Germline loops: CDR1 MNHEY, CDR2 SVGAGI. The ends were cut back, 5 bases at V and 7 bases at J, with 11 bases in the middle. This CDR3 contains 13 residues. The CDR3 sequence: CASSPQGSEKLFF. CDR3 in DNA: TGTGCCAGCAGTCCTCAGGGGAGTGAAAAACTGTTTTTT.

The chain recombines TRBV10-3 with TRBJ1-2, with TRBD1 identical over 9 bases. There are 15 residues in the CDR3. The germline gives CDR1 ENHRY, CDR2 SYGVKD. J lost 1 base, V lost 4 bases, and 4 bases had no gene match. In nucleotides, the CDR3 is TGTGCCATCAGTGGTTGGGACAGGGATAACTATGGCTACACCTTC. Translated: CAISGWDRDNYGYTF.

The genes are TRBV2 and TRBJ2-7; D not certain. The CDR3 spans 17 residues. The germline V and J ends were trimmed by 5 bases and 7 bases, with 27 bases remaining between them. CDR1 SNHLY and CDR2 FYNNEI come from the germline V gene. CDR3 region: CASSRVRGIPELEEQYF. The CDR3 region has the DNA TGTGCCAGCAGTCGGGTCCGAGGCATCCCCGAACTTGAAGAGCAGTACTTC. Full variable domain (outside the CDR3, taken from reference TRBV2 and TRBJ2-7): EPEVTQTPSHQVTQMGQEVILRCVPISNHLYFYWYRQILGQKVEFLVSFYNNEISEKSEIFDDQFSVERPDGSNFTLKIRSTKLEDSAMYFCASSRVRGIPELEEQYFGPGTRLTVT.

The rearrangement links TRBV6-5 to TRBJ2-1, with D perhaps assigned TRBD1 or TRBD2 (5 bases each). Per germline, CDR1 MNHEY and CDR2 SVGAGI. Trimming removed 4 bases at V and 10 bases at J, with 20 bases between. CDR3 length: 15 residues. This chain's CDR3 is CASSFHRDRGREQFF. In DNA, the CDR3 is TGTGCCAGCAGTTTTCACCGGGACCGAGGTCGGGAGCAGTTCTTC.

This clone was counted a single time. CDR3 nucleotides: TGCGCCAGCAGCTTCACTAGCGACACCGGGGAGCTGTTTTTT. This sequence encodes CASSFTSDTGELFF. This chain uses TRBV5-1 with TRBJ2-2, with 7 bases aligning to TRBD2. This CDR3 contains 14 residues. CDR1 is SGHRS and CDR2 is YFSETQ in the germline V gene. Germline trimming cut 2 bases from V and 3 bases from J; bases unmatched to any gene: 1.

The chain recombines TRBV6-5 with TRBJ1-2, with D possibly matching TRBD1 (5 bases). The CDR3 has 13 residues. Germline-derived CDR1 and CDR2 are MNHEY and SVGAGI. V lost 6 bases to trimming and J lost 5 bases, with 13 bases between them. The CDR3: CASREGTVYGYTF. DNA of the CDR3: TGTGCCAGCAGGGAAGGGACGGTTTATGGCTACACCTTC.

The genes are TRBV7-3 and TRBJ2-1, with TRBD2 as a possible D gene (5 bases). The CDR3 is 13 amino acids. Germline V CDR1 and CDR2: SGHTA, FQGTGA. Trimming cost V 5 bases and J 15 bases, with 20 bases left between them. The CDR3 nucleotides are TGTGCCAGCAGCCTCACCCCTATGGGAAGCGGGTTCTTC. Amino acids: CASSLTPMGSGFF.

The rearrangement uses TRBV19 and TRBJ2-3; 8 bases align to TRBD1. Per the germline V gene, CDR1 is LNHDA and CDR2 is SQIVND (reference sequence). The trim removed 7 bases at V and 7 bases at J, leaving 7 bases unmatched. CDR3 length: 13 amino acids. The CDR3 here is CASKRQGSYTQYF. CDR3 in DNA: TGTGCCAGTAAGAGACAGGGGTCCTATACGCAGTATTTT.

The V gene is TRBV6-4, the J gene TRBJ1-2; D gene ambiguous. Germline V gives CDR1 MRHNA, CDR2 SNTAGT. CDR3 length equals 14 residues. The V end was cut by 4 bases, the J end by 0 bases, with 9 bases between. The CDR3 region is CASSVDGPNYGYTF. The CDR3 DNA reads as TGTGCCAGCAGTGTTGACGGACCTAACTATGGCTACACCTTC.

This clone was observed once. The chain uses TRBV7-8 and TRBJ1-2, with 8 bases that match TRBD1. The CDR3 consists of 14 residues. J gave up 8 bases and V 5 bases, and 10 bases lay outside the gene matches. Germline CDR1 and CDR2: SGHVS and FQNEAQ. The CDR3 protein is CASSPTTGVGGYTF. CDR3 coding DNA: TGTGCCAGCAGCCCCACGACAGGGGTTGGCGGCTACACCTTC.

The chain carries TRBV7-2 and TRBJ2-2; unclear D gene. The CDR3 has 13 amino acids. Germline assignment: CDR1 SGHTA and CDR2 FQGNSA. The ends were cut back, 4 bases at V and 2 bases at J, with 5 bases in the middle. The CDR3 protein is CASSSRNTGELFF. The CDR3 region has the DNA TGTGCCAGCAGCTCCAGAAACACCGGGGAGCTGTTTTTT.

V gene TRBV6-4 combines with J gene TRBJ2-2; possibly TRBD2 for D (6 bases). The V end was cut by 4 bases, the J end by 3 bases, with 12 bases between. Germline CDR1 reads MRHNA; CDR2 reads SNTAGT. The CDR3 covers 15 residues. The CDR3 region has the DNA TGTGCCAGCAGTGGGGGGGACCCTCACACCGGGGAGCTGTTTTTT. Its protein product is CASSGGDPHTGELFF.

V gene TRBV7-2 combines with J gene TRBJ2-7, with 10 bases fitting TRBD1. J lost 0 bases, V lost 0 bases, and 11 bases had no gene match. This CDR3 spans 19 amino acids. Germline V CDR1 and CDR2: SGHTA, FQGNSA. The CDR3 protein is CASSLAGQGYTFLSYEQYF. The CDR3 nucleotides are TGTGCCAGCAGCTTAGCGGGACAGGGGTACACTTTCCTCTCCTACGAGCAGTACTTC.

The chain couples TRBV18 to TRBJ2-2; a possible D gene is TRBD2 (6 bases). Per the germline V gene, CDR1 is KGHSH and CDR2 is LQKENI. V lost 1 base and J lost 1, with 10 bases in between. This CDR3 has 16 residues. The CDR3 nucleotides read TGTGCCAGCTCACCACGGAGGGGTTGGAACACCGGGGAGCTGTTTTTT. Protein sequence: CASSPRRGWNTGELFF.

The gene calls are TRBV7-9 and TRBJ2-7; a possible D gene is TRBD1 (6 bases). This CDR3 contains 15 residues. Germline values: CDR1 SEHNR, CDR2 FQNEAQ (reference sequence). Trimming cost V 1 base and J 7 bases, with 17 bases left between them. The chain's CDR3 is CASSLGTGFAGEQYF. In DNA, the CDR3 is TGTGCCAGCAGCTTAGGTACAGGGTTCGCTGGGGAGCAGTACTTC. The full variable domain, with the rest looked up from reference TRBV7-9 and TRBJ2-7, is DTGVSQNPRHKITKRGQNVTFRCDPISEHNRLYWYRQTLGQGPEFLTYFQNEAQLEKSRLLSDRFSAERPKGSFSTLEIQRTEQGDSAMYLCASSLGTGFAGEQYFGPGTRLTVT.

The gene calls are TRBV6-5 and TRBJ2-2, with unresolved D. The V and J ends lost 8 bases and 4 bases respectively, with 14 bases between them. Germline lookup yields CDR1 MNHEY and CDR2 SVGAGI. This CDR3 is built from 14 residues. The CDR3 region has the DNA TGTGCCAGCCATCCGGTGGGCATCACCGGGGAGCTGTTTTTT. Residues: CASHPVGITGELFF.

The chain joins TRBV4-2 to TRBJ1-2; TRBD1 agrees at 8 bases. The CDR3 length is 15 residues. Germline V gene data show CDR1 as LGHNA and CDR2 as YNFKEQ. J lost 4 bases, V lost 4 bases, and 8 bases had no gene match. The CDR3 reads CASSPRQGNSYGYTF. The CDR3 nucleotides read TGTGCCAGCAGCCCCCGACAGGGGAATAGCTATGGCTACACCTTC.

The chain's CDR3 is CASSLERGATNEKLFF. The CDR3 DNA sequence: TGTGCCAGCAGCTTAGAAAGAGGTGCAACTAATGAAAAACTGTTTTTT. The rearrangement joins TRBV11-2 to TRBJ1-4; D unresolved. Germline V lookup: CDR1 SGHAT, CDR2 FQNNGV. V dropped 0 bases and J dropped 0 bases, with 8 bases sitting between them. CDR3 length: 16 amino acids.